The 32 T cell receptor beta chains below come from one sample, sequenced in a study of blood T cell repertoires in COVID-19 (dated by TCRdb to 2018 to 2021). The library was produced with the immunoSEQ multiplex PCR assay. What TCRdb holds here is the immuneACCESS table cut down to in-frame rearrangements. Part of the clones is not present; checked against another copy, under half of the missing clones reflect an unresolved V gene, and the others are unexplained. Counted in this sample were 150,000 to 200,000 clones; 84% of them appeared once. The leading ten clones occupy 6% to 8% of the sample. The sample consisted of PBMCs or T cells enriched from blood (not recorded which). The receptors were gathered from a man in his forties or fifties who had recovered from COVID-19.

The J gene is TRBJ2-7, the V gene TRBV5-4; D is perhaps TRBD2 (7 bases). The CDR3 runs to 16 residues. The germline V and J ends were trimmed by 1 base and 7 bases, with 21 bases remaining between them. Germline-derived CDR1 and CDR2 are SGHNT and YYREEE (reference sequence). CDR3 protein: CASSLKRGRDIGEQYF. DNA of the CDR3: TGTGCCAGCAGCTTGAAGCGGGGTAGGGACATTGGAGAGCAGTACTTC.

The chain combines TRBV7-8 with TRBJ1-2, with D perhaps TRBD1 (6 bases). The CDR3 extends over 17 amino acids. V was pared by 3 bases and J by 1 base, with 18 bases between. Germline V gene data show CDR1 as SGHVS and CDR2 as FQNEAQ. The DNA of the CDR3 is TGTGCCAGCAGCTTCCGTACCACGACAGGTCTTAACTATGGCTACACCTTC. As protein: CASSFRTTTGLNYGYTF.

This clone appeared a single time. The J gene is TRBJ2-2, the V gene TRBV4-1; TRBD1 matches at 11 bases. The CDR3 is 19 residues long. Germline loops: CDR1 MGHRA, CDR2 YSYEKL. The V segment lost 2 bases and the J segment 5 bases; nucleotides outside the gene matches: 13. CDR3 DNA: TGCGCCAGCAGCCAACCACCCCTCCGGGACAGGGGGAGGACCGGGGAGCTGTTTTTT. It is translated as CASSQPPLRDRGRTGELFF.

The V and J genes are TRBV4-2 and TRBJ1-3; D is ambiguous. The germline V gene encodes CDR1 LGHNA and CDR2 YNFKEQ. V dropped 0 bases and J dropped 0 bases, with 9 bases sitting between them. The length of the CDR3 is 16 residues. This CDR3 reads CASSQDSASSGNTIYF. In DNA form, the CDR3 reads TGTGCCAGCAGCCAAGATTCCGCGAGCTCTGGAAACACCATATATTTT.

This clone is a singleton in its sample. The same CDR3 arises from other DNA sequences in this sample as well. The chain has TRBV3-1 (or the pseudogene TRBV3-2) and TRBJ1-6; 7 nucleotides agree with TRBD1. The V and J ends lost 1 base and 7 bases, in that order; junction bases with no gene match: 1. The germline CDR1 and CDR2 sequences are LGHDT and YNNKEL (reference sequence). The length of the CDR3 is 14 residues. DNA for the CDR3: TGTGCCAGCAGCCAAGGACAGGGCAATTCACCCCTCCACTTT. This translates into CASSQGQGNSPLHF.

The rearrangement joins TRBV19 to TRBJ1-5, with 9 bases that match TRBD1. From germline, CDR1 is LNHDA and CDR2 SQIVND (reference sequence). CDR3 size: 18 residues. With 4 bases clipped from V and 0 bases from J, the junction kept 10 bases outside the gene matches. CDR3 protein: CASSTVALTGGSNQPQHF. In nucleotides, the CDR3 is TGTGCCAGTAGTACCGTCGCCCTGACAGGGGGTAGCAATCAGCCCCAGCATTTT. Complete variable domain (other parts from reference TRBV19 and TRBJ1-5): DGGITQSPKYLFRKEGQNVTLSCEQNLNHDAMYWYRQDPGQGLRLIYYSQIVNDFQKGDIAEGYSVSREKKESFPLTVTSAQKNPTAFYLCASSTVALTGGSNQPQHFGDGTRLSIL.

With regard to this clone: The sample contains more than one DNA sequence encoding this CDR3. The genes are TRBV7-2 and TRBJ2-3; TRBD2 agrees at 11 bases. J was trimmed by 4 bases and V by 5 bases; bases with no gene match: 8. The CDR3 runs to 16 residues. Germline-derived CDR1 and CDR2 are SGHTA and FQGNSA. The CDR3 DNA follows: TGTGCCAGCAGCCCCAGGCTAGCGGGGGGTGCAGATACGCAGTATTTT. This gives the protein CASSPRLAGGADTQYF.

The chain combines TRBV5-1 with TRBJ2-3, with D perhaps being TRBD1 or TRBD2 (5 bases each). This CDR3 is built from 13 residues. V was shortened by 4 bases and J by 5 bases, with 11 bases between the two germline ends. The germline V gene encodes CDR1 SGHRS and CDR2 YFSETQ. CDR3: CASSVGRRDTQYF. CDR3 nucleotide sequence: TGCGCCAGCAGCGTGGGACGGAGAGATACGCAGTATTTT.

This sequence joins TRBV30 and TRBJ1-2; D gene ambiguous. The V and J ends lost 1 base and 4 bases respectively, with 7 bases between them. The CDR3 is 12 amino acids. CDR1 is GTSNPN, CDR2 SVGIG, per germline (reference sequence). The CDR3 nucleotides read TGTGCCTGGAGTGGGGAGGGCTATGGCTACACCTTC. Translating gives CAWSGEGYGYTF.

This clone appeared once. This chain joins TRBV4-2 and TRBJ1-2, with 7 bases fitting TRBD1. This CDR3 spans 15 amino acids. Germline loops: CDR1 LGHNA, CDR2 YNFKEQ. Trimming at V came to 1 base and at J to 3 bases, leaving 5 bases not matched to a gene. The CDR3 DNA sequence: TGTGCCAGCAGCCAAGGGGGACAGTCGGACTATGGCTACACCTTC. It codes for CASSQGGQSDYGYTF.

A few counts support this clone. The chain combines TRBV12-3 or TRBV12-4 with TRBJ1-2; the match to TRBD1 covers 7 bases. V dropped 6 bases and J dropped 4; count of bases not matched to a gene: 5. CDR3 size: 13 residues. CDR3 residues: CASSRRQGYGYTF. In DNA form, the CDR3 reads TGTGCCAGCAGCCGACGACAGGGCTATGGCTACACCTTC.

V gene TRBV2 combines with J gene TRBJ1-6; 7 nucleotides match TRBD1. CDR3 length: 14 amino acids. Germline CDR1 and CDR2: SNHLY and FYNNEI. V dropped 6 bases and J dropped 7; count of bases not matched to a gene: 6. CDR3 in DNA: TGTGCCAGCAGCGGACAGGAGCAAAATTCACCCCTCCACTTT. Residues: CASSGQEQNSPLHF.

The V call is TRBV30, the J call TRBJ2-7, with 8 bases fitting TRBD1. Per the germline V gene, CDR1 is GTSNPN and CDR2 is SVGIG (reference sequence). This CDR3 has 16 residues. The V segment lost 6 bases and the J segment 0 bases; nucleotides outside the gene matches: 13. The CDR3 DNA sequence: TGTGCCTGCCCCTTCCGGACAGGGAAGGGCTCCTACGAGCAGTACTTC. Its translation is CACPFRTGKGSYEQYF.

CDR3 nucleotide sequence: TGTGCCAGCAGTTGGGCAGCCACCTACGAGCAGTACTTC. Its translation is CASSWAATYEQYF. The chain couples TRBV12-3 or TRBV12-4 to TRBJ2-7; D is unclear. V was clipped by 4 bases and J by 2 bases, with 9 bases between them. The length of the CDR3 is 13 residues.

The CDR3, as DNA: TGTGCCAGCAGCTTATTAGCCTCCTCTAGCGGGGGGTCGATCGAGCAGTACTTC. Translation: CASSLLASSSGGSIEQYF. The chain is built from TRBV7-8 and TRBJ2-7, with 11 bases that match TRBD2. Germline V lookup: CDR1 SGHVS, CDR2 FQNEAQ. Germline trimming cut 2 bases from V and 6 bases from J; bases unmatched to any gene: 15. The CDR3 length is 18 residues.

The CDR3 DNA reads TGCGCCAGCAGCTTCCTTTCTGAGCCCTCCGCAGATACGCAGTATTTT. As protein: CASSFLSEPSADTQYF. The chain couples TRBV5-1 to TRBJ2-3; the D is unclear. The ends were cut back, 2 bases at V and 4 bases at J, with 17 bases in the middle. Per germline, CDR1 SGHRS and CDR2 YFSETQ. The CDR3 is made up of 16 amino acids.

V usage is TRBV30 and J usage is TRBJ2-5; TRBD1 is a possible D gene (6 bases). The CDR3 runs 13 residues. Deletions cut 5 bases from V and 5 bases from J, with 15 bases between. Germline V gene sequence: CDR1 GTSNPN, CDR2 SVGIG (reference sequence). The CDR3 is CAWGTGNWETQYF. DNA for the CDR3: TGTGCCTGGGGAACAGGGAACTGGGAGACCCAGTACTTC.

This clone has a handful of counts. This chain uses TRBV5-1 with TRBJ1-1; D unclear. Germline CDR1 reads SGHRS; CDR2 reads YFSETQ. The V and J ends lost 0 bases and 0 bases respectively, with 6 bases between them. The CDR3 covers 14 residues. CDR3 residues: CASSLGDLNTEAFF. CDR3 nucleotides: TGCGCCAGCAGCTTGGGAGATCTGAACACTGAAGCTTTCTTT.

The J gene is TRBJ2-7, the V gene TRBV13, with TRBD1 matching over 9 bases. J was trimmed by 2 bases and V by 4 bases; bases with no gene match: 6. CDR1 PRHDT and CDR2 FYEKMQ come from the germline V gene (reference sequence). This CDR3 is 15 amino acids long. The CDR3 bases are TGTGCCAGCAGCTCCCGGGACAGGGCAACCTACGAGCAGTACTTC. Translated: CASSSRDRATYEQYF.

This sequence joins TRBV28 and TRBJ2-2; D unresolved. Trimming removed 4 bases at V and 0 bases at J, with 12 bases between. CDR1 and CDR2 from the germline V gene are MDHEN and SYDVKM. The CDR3 length is 16 residues. This CDR3 is CASSSRPPANTGELFF. CDR3 nucleotide sequence: TGTGCCAGCAGTTCGAGGCCGCCGGCGAACACCGGGGAGCTGTTTTTT.

With respect to this clone: Germline is not matched at one junction end, which may reflect a read error. The V gene is TRBV4-1, the J gene TRBJ1-2, with TRBD1 identical over 7 bases. Germline V gene data show CDR1 as MGHRA and CDR2 as YSYEKL. This CDR3 spans 14 amino acids. The CDR3 DNA is TGCGCCAGCAGCCAGGAAGAAAGCCGGGACAGAATGGATTTC. Translated: CASSQEESRDRMDF.

Here the CDR3 reads CASRLNNEKLFF. As DNA, the CDR3 is TGTGCCAGTAGACTGAATAATGAAAAACTGTTTTTT. This chain connects TRBV19 to TRBJ1-4; no reliable D call. V lost 6 bases and J 4 bases, leaving 6 bases between the germline ends. The germline gives CDR1 LNHDA, CDR2 SQIVND (reference sequence). This CDR3 spans 12 amino acids.

The chain joins TRBV5-4 to TRBJ1-2; 8 bases are a match to TRBD1. The CDR3 consists of 16 residues. Germline-derived CDR1 and CDR2 are SGHNT and YYREEE (reference sequence). The J segment lost 4 bases and the V segment lost 0 bases, leaving 8 bases of the junction unmatched. CDR3 amino acids: CASSLARTGSTYGYTF. The CDR3 DNA reads as TGTGCCAGCAGCTTGGCTCGGACAGGGAGCACCTATGGCTACACCTTC.

The DNA of the CDR3 is TGTGCCATCAGTGAGCAGGGGGCAGGAGAAGCTTTCTTT. Translation gives CAISEQGAGEAFF. The gene calls are TRBV10-3 and TRBJ1-1; 8 positions agree with TRBD1. The CDR3 is 13 residues long. V shed 2 bases and J 8 bases; nucleotides not matched to a gene: 4. Germline V CDR1 and CDR2: ENHRY, SYGVKD.

The chain links TRBV7-8 to TRBJ1-1, with TRBD1 matching over 7 bases. V lost 4 bases and J lost 5; bases outside the gene matches: 4. CDR3 size: 13 residues. From germline, CDR1 is SGHVS and CDR2 FQNEAQ. CDR3 protein: CASSSLTGTEAFF. The CDR3 DNA sequence: TGTGCCAGCAGCTCATTGACAGGGACTGAAGCTTTCTTT.

The chain combines TRBV6-5 with TRBJ2-1; 11 bases are shared with TRBD1. Germline V CDR1 and CDR2: MNHEY, SVGAGI. There are 15 residues in the CDR3. V trimming: 5 bases; J trimming: 7 bases; junction bases outside the gene matches: 7. In nucleotides, the CDR3 is TGTGCCAGCAGTCGGGACAGGGGGATTAATAATGAGCAGTTCTTC. This gives the protein CASSRDRGINNEQFF.

The chain carries TRBV11-3 and TRBJ2-1; 9 nucleotides agree with TRBD1. This CDR3 spans 15 amino acids. With 5 bases clipped from V and 9 bases from J, the junction kept 11 bases outside the gene matches. CDR1 is SGHNT and CDR2 is YENEEA in the germline V gene. The CDR3 DNA follows: TGTGCCAGCAGCAGTAACAGGGGGCTCATGGGTGAGCAGTTCTTC. Translated: CASSSNRGLMGEQFF.

The V gene is TRBV4-1, the J gene TRBJ1-6, with TRBD1 identical over 8 bases. This CDR3 has 17 residues. Germline CDR1 is MGHRA and CDR2 is YSYEKL. V lost 0 bases to trimming and J lost 7 bases; unmatched junction nucleotides: 8. This chain's CDR3 is CASSQDSGTGFNSPLHF. Here the CDR3 DNA reads TGCGCCAGCAGCCAAGATAGTGGGACAGGCTTCAATTCACCCCTCCACTTT.

This rearrangement joins TRBV7-9 to TRBJ2-5; tentative D call: TRBD2 (6 bases). Trimming took 0 bases from V and 4 from J, leaving 12 bases between them. The CDR3 contains 15 residues. Germline CDR1 SEHNR, CDR2 FQNEAQ (reference sequence). The CDR3 DNA sequence: TGTGCCAGCAGCTTAGCGGGGGGATTGGGAGAGACCCAGTACTTC. This sequence encodes CASSLAGGLGETQYF. Together with reference TRBV7-9 and TRBJ2-5, the CDR3 gives the full variable domain: DTGVSQNPRHKITKRGQNVTFRCDPISEHNRLYWYRQTLGQGPEFLTYFQNEAQLEKSRLLSDRFSAERPKGSFSTLEIQRTEQGDSAMYLCASSLAGGLGETQYFGPGTRLLVL.

The V gene is TRBV30, the J gene TRBJ1-5, with 7 bases that match TRBD1. V was pared by 2 bases and J by 7 bases, with 8 bases of the junction left unmatched. This CDR3 is built from 14 residues. Germline CDR1 GTSNPN, CDR2 SVGIG (reference sequence). CDR3 in amino acids: CAWSPGQRFQPQHF. The CDR3 DNA reads TGTGCCTGGAGTCCGGGACAGCGATTCCAGCCCCAGCATTTT.

This chain links TRBV7-2 with TRBJ2-7; the D is unclear. The CDR3 length is 13 residues. Trimming stripped 4 bases from V and 3 bases from J, with 10 bases between. Germline V gene data show CDR1 as SGHTA and CDR2 as FQGNSA. DNA of the CDR3: TGTGCCAGCAGCTCCCGCACGGTCTACGAGCAGTACTTC. This encodes CASSSRTVYEQYF.

The chain uses TRBV27 and TRBJ2-7; D is perhaps TRBD2 (5 bases). The germline gives CDR1 MNHEY, CDR2 SMNVEV (reference sequence). The CDR3 has 12 amino acids. Deletions cut 3 bases from V and 6 bases from J, with 9 bases between. This CDR3 is CASSLSGSEQYF. The CDR3 bases are TGTGCCAGCAGTTTGTCGGGGAGCGAGCAGTACTTC.